Listed below are T cell receptor beta chains from one sample, sequenced in a study of blood T cell repertoires in COVID-19. Method: immunoSEQ multiplex PCR; TCRdb's copy keeps in-frame clones and lacks some. The sample records 180,000 or so clones, about 84% being singletons. Material for sequencing was PBMCs or T cells enriched from blood (not recorded which). The receptors come from a man aged 35 to 55 with acute COVID-19. The CDR3 runs from the conserved cysteine through the conserved F or W. Each record gives: V gene, D gene, clone size, J gene, CDR3 protein, CDR3 DNA. The D gene is left open where the match is weak. Size tells how often a clone was seen (once, few, many) or the class of an expanded clone, and some rows leave it out.

TRBV27	TRBD1	few	TRBJ2-7	CASSRGRQGTYEQYF	TGTGCCAGCAGTCGGGGAAGACAGGGAACCTACGAGCAGTACTTC
TRBV19	TRBD1	once	TRBJ2-2	CASRRDRGRTGELFF	TGTGCCAGTAGACGGGACAGGGGAAGGACCGGGGAGCTGTTTTTT
TRBV2	TRBD2	-	TRBJ2-7	CASSARLAEGSEQYF	TGTGCCAGCAGTGCGAGACTAGCGGAAGGCAGCGAGCAGTACTTC
TRBV2	-	-	TRBJ1-2	CASSLDTADGYTF	TGTGCCAGCAGCTTGGACACCGCAGATGGCTACACCTTC
TRBV30	TRBD1	-	TRBJ1-4	CAWSTGGAGEKLFF	TGTGCCTGGAGTACAGGGGGCGCTGGTGAAAAACTGTTTTTT
TRBV4-1	TRBD1	-	TRBJ2-7	CASSQPRQGARYEQYF	TGCGCCAGCAGCCAACCCCGACAGGGAGCCCGTTACGAGCAGTACTTC
TRBV6-1	-	-	TRBJ2-7	CASSEGPGDGRGEQYF	TGTGCCAGCAGTGAAGGGCCCGGGGACGGCCGGGGGGAGCAGTACTTC
TRBV18	-	-	TRBJ2-1	CASSPDRRNNEQFF	TGTGCCAGCTCACCCGATAGGAGGAACAATGAGCAGTTCTTC
TRBV7-3	-	once	TRBJ2-2	CASSPQPTGELFF	TGTGCCAGCAGCCCACAGCCTACCGGGGAGCTGTTTTTT
TRBV18	-	-	TRBJ1-1	CASSTGVDTEAFF	TGTGCCAGCTCGACGGGAGTGGACACTGAAGCTTTCTTT
TRBV11-2	-	-	TRBJ1-1	CASSLGGLGANTEAFF	TGTGCCAGCAGCTTAGGGGGGTTGGGGGCGAACACTGAAGCTTTCTTT
TRBV27	-	once	TRBJ1-5	CASSLIQGPQHF	TGTGCCAGCAGCCTAATACAGGGCCCCCAGCATTTT
TRBV7-9	TRBD1	once	TRBJ1-3	CASSRGQAAGNTIYF	TGTGCCAGCAGTCGTGGACAGGCGGCTGGAAACACCATATATTTT
TRBV28	-	-	TRBJ2-7	CASSLLAVRHEQYF	TGTGCCAGCAGTCTTCTCGCGGTACGCCACGAGCAGTACTTC
TRBV9	-	-	TRBJ2-1	CASSVGAGSYNEQFF	TGTGCCAGCAGCGTAGGCGCCGGGAGCTACAATGAGCAGTTCTTC
TRBV5-7	TRBD1	-	TRBJ2-7	CASSLRHGQGAPYEQYF	TGTGCCAGCAGCTTGCGGCACGGACAGGGAGCCCCCTACGAGCAGTACTTC
TRBV15	TRBD2	-	TRBJ2-1	CATSSSGGPYNEQFF	TGTGCCACCAGCAGTAGCGGGGGTCCCTACAATGAGCAGTTCTTC
TRBV19	-	-	TRBJ1-5	CASSFTREWGNQPQHF	TGTGCCAGTAGTTTCACCAGGGAATGGGGCAATCAGCCCCAGCATTTT
TRBV5-1	-	few	TRBJ1-2	CASSLDRTYGYTF	TGCGCCAGCAGCTTAGACAGGACGTATGGCTACACCTTC
TRBV5-5	-	-	TRBJ2-7	CASSPVAGNSYEQYF	TGTGCCAGCAGCCCAGTGGCCGGGAACTCCTACGAGCAGTACTTC
TRBV7-2	-	-	TRBJ1-3	CASSLVRQQGGGNTIYF	TGTGCCAGCAGCTTAGTTAGGCAGCAAGGGGGTGGAAACACCATATATTTT
TRBV29-1	-	once	TRBJ2-1	CSVDRGSSYNEQFF	TGCAGCGTTGATCGGGGAAGCTCCTACAATGAGCAGTTCTTC
TRBV24-1	-	once	TRBJ2-3	CATSDRLGGTQYF	TGTGCCACCAGTGACAGACTAGGAGGCACGCAGTATTTT
TRBV11-2	TRBD1	-	TRBJ2-5	CASSRPEGSSTGDRAQYF	TGTGCCAGCAGTCGCCCCGAGGGCTCCTCGACAGGGGATCGGGCCCAGTACTTC
TRBV5-1	-	-	TRBJ2-1	CASSFGGDSSYNEQFF	TGCGCCAGCAGCTTCGGCGGGGACAGCTCCTACAATGAGCAGTTCTTC
TRBV28	TRBD1	-	TRBJ1-5	CASSLDRGPGSNQPQHF	TGTGCCAGCAGTTTGGACAGGGGGCCCGGTAGCAATCAGCCCCAGCATTTT
TRBV2	TRBD1	-	TRBJ2-5	CASITGTGGETQYF	TGTGCCAGCATCACCGGGACAGGGGGAGAGACCCAGTACTTC
TRBV5-6	-	-	TRBJ2-7	CASSRGAVYYEQYF	TGTGCCAGCAGCCGGGGGGCGGTCTACTACGAGCAGTACTTC
TRBV2	-	-	TRBJ2-2	CASGRRDYTGELFF	TGTGCCAGCGGTCGGCGGGACTACACCGGGGAGCTGTTTTTT
TRBV5-8	TRBD2	-	TRBJ2-1	CASSSSGVGYNEQFF	TGTGCCAGCAGCTCGAGCGGGGTGGGGTACAATGAGCAGTTCTTC
TRBV7-9	-	-	TRBJ2-3	CASRKMPSASSTDTQYF	TGTGCCAGCAGGAAAATGCCTAGCGCGTCTAGCACAGATACGCAGTATTTT
TRBV9	-	-	TRBJ1-1	CASSYRLNTEAFF	TGTGCCAGCAGTTACAGACTGAACACTGAAGCTTTCTTT
TRBV27	-	-	TRBJ2-7	CASSLGLAAEQYF	TGTGCCAGCAGTTTAGGTTTAGCCGCCGAGCAGTACTTC
TRBV6-5	-	-	TRBJ1-1	CASSRGGNTEAFF	TGTGCCAGCAGCCGCGGGGGGAACACTGAAGCTTTCTTT
TRBV2	TRBD1	few	TRBJ1-2	CASSSLDRGLGYTF	TGTGCCAGCAGTTCTCTGGACAGGGGGCTAGGCTACACCTTC
TRBV5-1	TRBD1	-	TRBJ1-1	CASSLVGQILEAFF	TGCGCCAGCAGCTTGGTGGGACAGATACTTGAAGCTTTCTTT
TRBV5-8	-	-	TRBJ1-4	CASSLETGKLFF	TGTGCCAGCAGCTTGGAAACAGGAAAACTGTTTTTT
TRBV5-6	-	many	TRBJ1-5	CASSLTGSNQPQHF	TGTGCCAGCAGCTTGACAGGGAGCAATCAGCCCCAGCATTTT
TRBV3-1/TRBV3-2	-	-	TRBJ2-7	CASSHSQGILGYEQYF	TGTGCCAGCAGCCACAGCCAGGGGATCCTTGGGTACGAGCAGTACTTC
TRBV30	TRBD1	-	TRBJ1-2	CAWSVIQGNYGYTF	TGTGCCTGGAGTGTAATACAGGGGAACTATGGCTACACCTTC
TRBV5-4	TRBD1	few	TRBJ1-2	CASSWEGGAEGYTF	TGTGCCAGCAGCTGGGAAGGGGGCGCCGAAGGCTACACCTTC
TRBV18	TRBD1	few	TRBJ1-4	CASSHDEGAEKLFF	TGTGCCAGCTCCCACGACGAGGGGGCTGAAAAACTGTTTTTT
TRBV9	-	-	TRBJ1-1	CASSPRTALNTEAFF	TGTGCCAGCAGCCCCCGGACAGCCTTGAACACTGAAGCTTTCTTT
TRBV24-1	-	-	TRBJ1-1	CATSEGEVNTEAFF	TGTGCCACCAGTGAAGGTGAGGTGAACACTGAAGCTTTCTTT
TRBV28	-	-	TRBJ1-1	CASRLGGGEAFF	TGTGCCAGCAGGCTGGGGGGAGGTGAAGCTTTCTTT
TRBV6-5	-	-	TRBJ2-3	CASQGQPSTDTQYF	TGTGCCAGCCAGGGACAACCTAGCACAGATACGCAGTATTTT